Sequencing of this T cell receptor (beta chain) was carried out in a study of T cells after yellow fever vaccination. Study findings and constraints: The secondary T-cell response peaked on day 5, not day 15, but was weaker. High-abundance clonotypes from the bulk population could contaminate FACS-sorted repertoires.

This clonotype was seen a handful of times. The antigen remains unidentified. Production of TCR cDNA was by 5'RACE template switching, which also added a universal primer site and UMIs. TCRdb recomputed calls from the 5' RACE reads with MiXCR, one row per CDR3 protein. The sample gives 400,000 or so distinct CDR3 sequences, more than 5.5% of which show up once; approximately 15% is in the top ten. Germline loops: CDR1 SGHAT, CDR2 FQNNGV. V shed 4 bases and J shed 0 bases, with 13 bases lying between them. This CDR3 comprises 16 residues. The sequences come from PBMCs, collected 5 days after the yellow fever booster vaccination. The genes are TRBV11-2 and TRBJ1-3, with D possibly TRBD1 on 5 matching bases. The sequence was collected from a man aged 25-45 years who received the YFV17D yellow fever vaccine. CDR3: CASSSQTGLSGNTIYF. In DNA form, the CDR3 reads TGTGCCAGCAGCTCCCAGACGGGGCTCTCTGGAAACACCATATATTTT.